This T cell receptor (beta chain) derives from a study of T-cell reconstitution after alpha-beta-depleted transplantation in children. This clonotype has at least ten counts. Preparation of the TCRbeta library was carried out with unique molecular identifiers. A single record per CDR3 protein comes from TCRdb applying MiXCR to the PCR reads. The data show roughly 400,000 distinct CDR3 sequences, about a fifth seen once. This sequence was found in a human donor who donated a stem cell graft to a child with acute myeloid leukemia. This sample comprised PBMCs from the stem cell graft donor, obtained from the stem cell graft.

The CDR3 region is CSVVGARVWFF. CDR3 nucleotides: TGCAGCGTTGTGGGGGCCAGGGTTTGGTTCTTC. This rearrangement joins TRBV29-1 to TRBJ2-1; tentative D call: TRBD1 (6 bases). The CDR3 covers 11 residues. Germline V gene sequence: CDR1 SQVTM, CDR2 ANQGSEA. V dropped 4 bases and J dropped 15 bases, with 16 bases sitting between them.